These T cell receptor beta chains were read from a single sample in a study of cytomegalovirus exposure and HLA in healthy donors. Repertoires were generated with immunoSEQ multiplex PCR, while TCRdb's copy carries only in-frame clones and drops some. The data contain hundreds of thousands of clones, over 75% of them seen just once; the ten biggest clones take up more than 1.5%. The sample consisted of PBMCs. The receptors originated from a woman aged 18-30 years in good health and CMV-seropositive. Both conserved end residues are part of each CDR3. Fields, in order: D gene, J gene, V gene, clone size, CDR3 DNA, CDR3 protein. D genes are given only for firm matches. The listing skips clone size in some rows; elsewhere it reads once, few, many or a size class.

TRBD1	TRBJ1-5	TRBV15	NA	TGTGCCACCAGCAGAGAAGGGACAGGGGCCCGCAATCAGCCCCAGCATTTT	CATSREGTGARNQPQHF
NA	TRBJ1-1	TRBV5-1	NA	TGCGCCAGCAGCTTGGAGGGCAGGGTGATGCTCACTGAAGCTTTCTTT	CASSLEGRVMLTEAFF
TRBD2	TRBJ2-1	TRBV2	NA	TGTGCCAGCAGTGAAAGCCCCTCGACTAGCGGGCGCTCCTACAATGAGCAGTTCTTC	CASSESPSTSGRSYNEQFF
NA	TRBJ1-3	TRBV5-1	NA	TGCGCCAGCAGCTTGGTACAGGGTGTAGGAAACACCATATATTTT	CASSLVQGVGNTIYF
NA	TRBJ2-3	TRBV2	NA	TGTGCCAGCAGAGAACGGAGCACAGATACGCAGTATTTT	CASRERSTDTQYF
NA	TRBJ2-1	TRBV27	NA	TGTGCCAGCAGTAGGGGGAATGAGCAGTTCTTC	CASSRGNEQFF
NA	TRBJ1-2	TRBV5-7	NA	TGTGCCAGCAGCTTATCCAACAGGGAATGTGGCTACACCTTC	CASSLSNRECGYTF
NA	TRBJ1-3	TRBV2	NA	TGTGCCAGCAGTGTGGACACCGTCGGAAACACCATATATTTT	CASSVDTVGNTIYF
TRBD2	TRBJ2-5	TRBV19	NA	TGTGCCAGTAGTGCCTGGACTAGCGGGAGAGGACAGACCCAGTACTTC	CASSAWTSGRGQTQYF
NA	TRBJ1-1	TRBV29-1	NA	TGCAGCGCACAATCCCCGCAGGACACTGAAGCTTTCTTT	CSAQSPQDTEAFF
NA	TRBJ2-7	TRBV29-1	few	TGCAGCGTTTTGGAGGACTTCTACGAGCAGTACTTC	CSVLEDFYEQYF
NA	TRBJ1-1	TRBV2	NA	TGTGCCAGCGGGGGAGGCACTGAAGCTTTCTTT	CASGGGTEAFF
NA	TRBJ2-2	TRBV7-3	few	TGTGCCAGCACCCTAGATCCAGTAACCGGGGAGCTGTTTTTT	CASTLDPVTGELFF
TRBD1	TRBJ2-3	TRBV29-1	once	TGCAGCGTTGATTGGACAGGGACAGATACGCAGTATTTT	CSVDWTGTDTQYF
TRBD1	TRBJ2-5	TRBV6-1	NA	TGTGCCAGCCGACAGGGCGAGACCCAGTACTTC	CASRQGETQYF
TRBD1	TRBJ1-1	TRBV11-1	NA	TGTGCCAGCAGCTTAGTGGACAGGGCGGGAGCTTTCTTT	CASSLVDRAGAFF
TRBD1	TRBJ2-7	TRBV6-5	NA	TGTGCCGCCCAACGAGGGGGCAGCGCCTACGAGCAGTACTTC	CAAQRGGSAYEQYF
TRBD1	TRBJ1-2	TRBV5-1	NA	TGCGCCAGCAGCCTCCCCGGACAGGGAAACTATGGCTACACCTTC	CASSLPGQGNYGYTF
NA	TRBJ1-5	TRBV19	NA	TGTGCCAGTAGTATAGACAGGGCGGGAGAACAGCCCCAGCATTTT	CASSIDRAGEQPQHF
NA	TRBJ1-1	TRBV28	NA	TGTGCCAGCACTTTCGGGAGGCACACTGAAGCTTTCTTT	CASTFGRHTEAFF
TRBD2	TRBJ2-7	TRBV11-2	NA	TGTGCCAGCAGCTTAGATAGCGGGAGAGGAAAGAACGAGCAGTACTTC	CASSLDSGRGKNEQYF
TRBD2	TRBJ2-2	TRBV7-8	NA	TGTGCCAGCAGTCGAACCGGGACTAGCGGGAGGTCGAACACCGGGGAGCTGTTTTTT	CASSRTGTSGRSNTGELFF
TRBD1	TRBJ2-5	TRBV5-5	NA	TGTGCCAGCACCACAACAGGGGTCCAAGAGACCCAGTACTTC	CASTTTGVQETQYF
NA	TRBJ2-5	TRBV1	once	TGCACCAGCAGCCTCCCACTAGCGGGGCCTGGCGGGAGGGTACGGGAGACCCAGTACTTC	CTSSLPLAGPGGRVRETQYF
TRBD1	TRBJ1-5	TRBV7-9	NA	TGTGCCAGCAATCAAGAGGGGGCTAGTCAGCCCCAGCATTTT	CASNQEGASQPQHF
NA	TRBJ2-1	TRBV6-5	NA	TGTGCCAGCACCCCCGGGGGAGGTCGGGAGTTCTTC	CASTPGGGREFF
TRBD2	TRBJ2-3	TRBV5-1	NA	TGCGCCAGCAACTTAGCGGGGTCTTTCACAGATACGCAGTATTTT	CASNLAGSFTDTQYF
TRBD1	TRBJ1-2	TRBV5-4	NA	TGTGCCAGCAGCTCCGGACAGGGGCTTGACTATGGCTACACCTTC	CASSSGQGLDYGYTF
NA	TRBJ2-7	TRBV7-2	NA	TGTGCCAGCAGTGAAGCCCGGGGGTACTCCTACGAGCAGTACTTC	CASSEARGYSYEQYF
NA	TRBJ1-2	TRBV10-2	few	TGCGCCAGCAGTGAGTGGGAGGGCGCGGGCGGCTACACCTTC	CASSEWEGAGGYTF
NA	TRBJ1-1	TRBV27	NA	TGTGCCAGCAGGGCCCAGGGCACTGAAGCTTTCTTT	CASRAQGTEAFF
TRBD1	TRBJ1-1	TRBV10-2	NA	TGCGCCAGCAGCGACGCAGGGGGCGGTACTGAAGCTTTCTTT	CASSDAGGGTEAFF
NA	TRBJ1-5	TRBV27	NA	TGTGCCAGCAGAACTGGACAGAGGAATCAGCCCCAGCATTTT	CASRTGQRNQPQHF
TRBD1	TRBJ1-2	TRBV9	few	TGTGCCAGCAGCGTAGCGACAGGGATGGGCTACACCTTC	CASSVATGMGYTF
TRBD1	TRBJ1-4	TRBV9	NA	TGTGCCAGCAGCCCCGCCGGGACAGGGAAGGGTGAAAAACTGTTTTTT	CASSPAGTGKGEKLFF
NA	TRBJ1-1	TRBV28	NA	TGTGCCAGCAGTTTAGAGGTTAGAACTGAAGCTTTCTTT	CASSLEVRTEAFF
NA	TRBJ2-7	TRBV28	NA	TGTGCCAGCAGTCCGGGACAAAATCATGAGGAGCAGTACTTC	CASSPGQNHEEQYF
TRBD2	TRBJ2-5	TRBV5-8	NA	TGTGCCAGCAAACCGGGACTAGCGGGGATACAAGAGACCCAGTACTTC	CASKPGLAGIQETQYF
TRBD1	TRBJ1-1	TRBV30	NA	TGTGCCTGGGGACAGGGGGACACTGAAGCTTTCTTT	CAWGQGDTEAFF
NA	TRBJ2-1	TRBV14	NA	TGTGCCAGCAGCCAAGATGGTTACGGTTACAATGAGCAGTTCTTC	CASSQDGYGYNEQFF
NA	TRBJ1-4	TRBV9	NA	TGTGCCAGCAGCCCCCCCGCACAGGGCCCTAATGAAAAACTGTTTTTT	CASSPPAQGPNEKLFF
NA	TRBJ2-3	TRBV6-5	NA	TGTGCCAGCGGGCGGGAAGGCACAGATACGCAGTATTTT	CASGREGTDTQYF
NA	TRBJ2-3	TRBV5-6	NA	TGTGCCAGCAGCCCTCGGGAAAAGAATACGCAGTATTTT	CASSPREKNTQYF
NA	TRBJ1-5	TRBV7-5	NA	TGTGCCAGAAGCTCCGGGACAGGGGACGGTCAGCCCCAGCATTTT	CARSSGTGDGQPQHF
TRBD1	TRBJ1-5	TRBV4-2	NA	TGTGCCAGCAGCCAACTAGGACAGGGGGCCAGCCATCAGCCCCAGCATTTT	CASSQLGQGASHQPQHF
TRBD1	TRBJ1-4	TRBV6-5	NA	TGTGCCAGCAGTTGGGACAGGGGGCTTGAAAAACTGTTTTTT	CASSWDRGLEKLFF
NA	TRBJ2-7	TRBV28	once	TGTGCCAGCAGTTTGCAGGGCTCCTACGAGCAGTACTTC	CASSLQGSYEQYF
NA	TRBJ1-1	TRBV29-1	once	TGCAGCGTTGGGGGGGGCTGGAACACTGAAGCTTTCTTT	CSVGGGWNTEAFF
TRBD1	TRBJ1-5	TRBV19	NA	TGTGCCAGTAGTGGGACAGGCGGAACCTTCGATAGCAATCAGCCCCAGCATTTT	CASSGTGGTFDSNQPQHF
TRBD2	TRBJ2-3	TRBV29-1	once	TGCAGCGTTTTCCACACCCAGCGGGATGGAAGCACAGATACGCAGTATTTT	CSVFHTQRDGSTDTQYF
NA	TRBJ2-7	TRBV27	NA	TGTGCCAGCAGTTCAGGATACGAGCAGTACTTC	CASSSGYEQYF